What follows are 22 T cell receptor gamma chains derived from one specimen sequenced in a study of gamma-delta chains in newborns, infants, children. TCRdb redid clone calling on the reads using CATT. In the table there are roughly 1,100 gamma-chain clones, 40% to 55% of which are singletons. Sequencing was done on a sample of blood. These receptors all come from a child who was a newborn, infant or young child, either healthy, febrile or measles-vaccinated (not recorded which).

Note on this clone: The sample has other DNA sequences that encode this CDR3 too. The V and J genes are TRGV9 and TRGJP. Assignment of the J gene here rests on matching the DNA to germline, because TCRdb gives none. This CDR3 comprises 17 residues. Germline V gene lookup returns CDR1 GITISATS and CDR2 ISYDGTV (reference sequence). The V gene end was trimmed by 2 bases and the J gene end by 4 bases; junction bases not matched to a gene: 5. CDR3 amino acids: CALWEAPQELGKKIKVF. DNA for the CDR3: TGTGCCTTGTGGGAGGCCCCACAAGAGTTGGGCAAAAAAATCAAGGTATTT.

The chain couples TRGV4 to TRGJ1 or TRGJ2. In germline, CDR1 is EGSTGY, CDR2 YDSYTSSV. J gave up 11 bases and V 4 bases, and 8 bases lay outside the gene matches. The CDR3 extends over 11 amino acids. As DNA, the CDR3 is TGTGCCACCTGGGAGGAAACGGAGAAACTCTTT. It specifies CATWEETEKLF.

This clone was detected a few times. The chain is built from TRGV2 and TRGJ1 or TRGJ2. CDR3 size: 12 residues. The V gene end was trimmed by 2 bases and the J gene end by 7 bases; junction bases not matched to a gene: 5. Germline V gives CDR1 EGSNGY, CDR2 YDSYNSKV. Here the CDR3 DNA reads TGTGCCACCTGGGACGAACAGTATAAGAAACTCTTT. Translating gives CATWDEQYKKLF.

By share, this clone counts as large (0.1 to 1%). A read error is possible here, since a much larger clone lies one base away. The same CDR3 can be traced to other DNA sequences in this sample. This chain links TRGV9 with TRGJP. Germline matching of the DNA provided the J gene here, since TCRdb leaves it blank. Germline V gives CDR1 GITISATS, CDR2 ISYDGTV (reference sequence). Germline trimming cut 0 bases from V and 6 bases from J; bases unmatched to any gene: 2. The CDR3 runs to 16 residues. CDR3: CALWEVPELGKKIKVF. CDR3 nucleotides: TGTGCCTTGTGGGAGGTGCCAGAGTTGGGCAAAAAAATCAAGGTATTT.

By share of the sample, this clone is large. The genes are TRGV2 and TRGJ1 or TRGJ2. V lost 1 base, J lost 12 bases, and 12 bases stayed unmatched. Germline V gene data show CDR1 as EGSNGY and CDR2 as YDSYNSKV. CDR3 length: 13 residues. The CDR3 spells CATWDGPSLGKLF. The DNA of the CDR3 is TGTGCCACCTGGGACGGCCCTTCCCTCGGGAAACTCTTT.

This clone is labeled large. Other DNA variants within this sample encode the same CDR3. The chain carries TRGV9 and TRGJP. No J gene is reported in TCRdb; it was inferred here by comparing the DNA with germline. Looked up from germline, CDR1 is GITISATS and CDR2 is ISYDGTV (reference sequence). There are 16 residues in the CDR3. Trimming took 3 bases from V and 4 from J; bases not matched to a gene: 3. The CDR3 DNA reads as TGTGCCTTGTGGGAGACCCAAGAGTTGGGCAAAAAAATCAAGGTATTT. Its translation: CALWETQELGKKIKVF.

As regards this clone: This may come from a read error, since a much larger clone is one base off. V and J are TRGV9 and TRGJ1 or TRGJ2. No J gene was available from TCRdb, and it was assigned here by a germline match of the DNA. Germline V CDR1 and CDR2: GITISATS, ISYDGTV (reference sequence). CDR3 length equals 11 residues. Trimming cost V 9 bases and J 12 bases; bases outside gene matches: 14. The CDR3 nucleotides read TGTGCCTTGAGGCCGGGAATTAGGAAACTCTTT. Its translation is CALRPGIRKLF.

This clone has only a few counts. For the CDR3, the DNA is TGTGCCTTGTGGGAGCCCCTTAGTCTTGAGAAACTCTTT. It codes for CALWEPLSLEKLF. The chain carries TRGV9 and TRGJ1 or TRGJ2. The J gene is absent in TCRdb and was assigned here via DNA matching to germline. CDR3 length: 13 amino acids. Looked up from germline, CDR1 is GITISATS and CDR2 is ISYDGTV (reference sequence). V lost 3 bases and J lost 11; bases outside the gene matches: 13.

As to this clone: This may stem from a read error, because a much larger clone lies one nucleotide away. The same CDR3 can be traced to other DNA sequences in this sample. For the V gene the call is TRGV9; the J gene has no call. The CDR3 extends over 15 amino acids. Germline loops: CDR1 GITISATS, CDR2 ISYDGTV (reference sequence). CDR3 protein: CALWEVQLGKKIKVF. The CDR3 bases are TGTGCCTTGTGGGAGGTGCAGTTGGGCAAAAAAATCAAGGTGTTT.

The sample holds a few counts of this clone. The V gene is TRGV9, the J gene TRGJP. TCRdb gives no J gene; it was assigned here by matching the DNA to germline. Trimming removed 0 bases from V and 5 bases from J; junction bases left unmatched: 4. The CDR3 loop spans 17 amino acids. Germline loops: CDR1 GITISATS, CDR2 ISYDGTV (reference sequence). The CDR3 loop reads CALWEVFKELGKKIKVF. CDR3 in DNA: TGTGCCTTGTGGGAGGTGTTTAAAGAGTTGGGCAAAAAAATCAAGGTATTT.

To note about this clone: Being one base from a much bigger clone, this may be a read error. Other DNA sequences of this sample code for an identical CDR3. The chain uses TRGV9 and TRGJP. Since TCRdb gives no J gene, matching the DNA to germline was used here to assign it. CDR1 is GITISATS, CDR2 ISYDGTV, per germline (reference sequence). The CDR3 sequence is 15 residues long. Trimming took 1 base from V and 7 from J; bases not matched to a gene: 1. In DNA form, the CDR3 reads TGTGCCTTGTGGGAGGTCGAGTTGGGCAAAAAAATCAAGGTATTT. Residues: CALWEVELGKKIKVF.

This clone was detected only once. The CDR3 DNA reads TGTGCCTTGTGGGAGGTGATTCCGGAGTTGGGCAAAAAAATAAAGGTATTT. Translated, it gives CALWEVIPELGKKIKVF. The V gene call reads TRGV9; no J gene was called. The CDR3 length is 17 residues. Germline CDR1 and CDR2: GITISATS and ISYDGTV (reference sequence).

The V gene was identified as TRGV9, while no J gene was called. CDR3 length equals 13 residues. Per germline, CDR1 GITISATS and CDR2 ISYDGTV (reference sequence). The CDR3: CALWDVNYKNKLF. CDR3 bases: TGTGCCTTGTGGGACGTAAATTATAAAAACAAACTCTTT.

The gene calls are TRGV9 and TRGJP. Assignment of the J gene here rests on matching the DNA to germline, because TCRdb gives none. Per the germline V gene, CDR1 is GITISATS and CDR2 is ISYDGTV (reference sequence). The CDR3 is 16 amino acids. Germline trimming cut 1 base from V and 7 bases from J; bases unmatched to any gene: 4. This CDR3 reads CALWEVMELGKKIKVF. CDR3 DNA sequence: TGTGCCTTGTGGGAGGTCATGGAGTTGGGCAAAAAAATCAAGGTATTT.

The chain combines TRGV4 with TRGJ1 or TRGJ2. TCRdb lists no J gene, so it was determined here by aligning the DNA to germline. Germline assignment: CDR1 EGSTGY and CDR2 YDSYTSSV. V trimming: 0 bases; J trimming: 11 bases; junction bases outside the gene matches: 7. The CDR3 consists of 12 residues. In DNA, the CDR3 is TGTGCCACCTGGGATGGGCCGTATGAGAAACTCTTT. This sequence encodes CATWDGPYEKLF.

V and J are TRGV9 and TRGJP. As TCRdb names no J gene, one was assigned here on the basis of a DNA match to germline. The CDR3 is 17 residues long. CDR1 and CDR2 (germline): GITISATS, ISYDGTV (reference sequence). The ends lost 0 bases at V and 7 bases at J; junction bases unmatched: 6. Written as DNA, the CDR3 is TGTGCCTTGTGGGAGGTGGGACTGGAGTTGGGCAAAAAAATCAAGGTATTT. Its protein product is CALWEVGLELGKKIKVF.

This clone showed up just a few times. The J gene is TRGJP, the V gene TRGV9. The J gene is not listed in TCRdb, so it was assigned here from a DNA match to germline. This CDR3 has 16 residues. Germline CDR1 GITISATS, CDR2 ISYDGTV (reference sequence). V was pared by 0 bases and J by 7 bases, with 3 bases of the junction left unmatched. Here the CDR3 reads CALWEVTELGKKIKVF. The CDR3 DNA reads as TGTGCCTTGTGGGAGGTGACGGAGTTGGGCAAAAAAATCAAGGTATTT.

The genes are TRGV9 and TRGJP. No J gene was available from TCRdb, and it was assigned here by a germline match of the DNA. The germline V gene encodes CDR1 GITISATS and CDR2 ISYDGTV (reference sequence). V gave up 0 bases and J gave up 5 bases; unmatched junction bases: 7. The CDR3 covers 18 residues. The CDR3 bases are TGTGCCTTGTGGGAGGTGCAACAAGAAGAGTTGGGCAAAAAAATCAAGGTATTT. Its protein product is CALWEVQQEELGKKIKVF.

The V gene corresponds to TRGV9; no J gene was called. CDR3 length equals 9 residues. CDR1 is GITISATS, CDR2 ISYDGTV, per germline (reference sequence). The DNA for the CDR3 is TGTGCCTTGTGGCCCATTAAACTCTTT. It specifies CALWPIKLF.

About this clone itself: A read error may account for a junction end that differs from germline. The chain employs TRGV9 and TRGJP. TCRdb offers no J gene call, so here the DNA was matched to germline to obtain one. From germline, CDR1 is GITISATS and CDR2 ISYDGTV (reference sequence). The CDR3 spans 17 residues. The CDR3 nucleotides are TGTACCTTGTGGGAGGTGTTTAAAGAGTTGGGCAAAAAAATCAAGGTATTT. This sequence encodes CTLWEVFKELGKKIKVF.

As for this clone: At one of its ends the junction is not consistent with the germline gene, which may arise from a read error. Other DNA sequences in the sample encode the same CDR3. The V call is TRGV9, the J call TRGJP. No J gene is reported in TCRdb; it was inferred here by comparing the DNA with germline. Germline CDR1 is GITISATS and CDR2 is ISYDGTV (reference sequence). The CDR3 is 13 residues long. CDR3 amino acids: CAVQELGKKIKVF. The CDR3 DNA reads TGTGCCGTGCAAGAGTTGGGAAAAAAAATCAAGGTATTT.

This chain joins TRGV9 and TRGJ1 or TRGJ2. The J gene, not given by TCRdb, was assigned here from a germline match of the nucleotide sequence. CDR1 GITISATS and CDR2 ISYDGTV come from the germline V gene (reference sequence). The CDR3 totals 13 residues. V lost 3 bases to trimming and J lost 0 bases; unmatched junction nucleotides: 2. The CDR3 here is CALWEPNYYKKLF. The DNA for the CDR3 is TGTGCCTTGTGGGAGCCGAATTATTATAAGAAACTCTTT.